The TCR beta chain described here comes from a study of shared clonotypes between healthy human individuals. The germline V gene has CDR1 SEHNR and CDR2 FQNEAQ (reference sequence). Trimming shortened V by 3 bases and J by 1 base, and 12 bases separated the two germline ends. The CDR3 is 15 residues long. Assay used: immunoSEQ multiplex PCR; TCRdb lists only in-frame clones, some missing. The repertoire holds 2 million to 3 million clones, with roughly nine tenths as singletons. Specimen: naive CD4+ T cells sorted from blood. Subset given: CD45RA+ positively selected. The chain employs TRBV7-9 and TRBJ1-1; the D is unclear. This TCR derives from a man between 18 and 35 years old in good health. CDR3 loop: CASSLDLRWNTEAFF. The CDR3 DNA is TGTGCCAGCAGCTTGGACCTACGGTGGAACACTGAAGCTTTCTTT. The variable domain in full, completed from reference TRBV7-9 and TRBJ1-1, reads DTGVSQNPRHKITKRGQNVTFRCDPISEHNRLYWYRQTLGQGPEFLTYFQNEAQLEKSRLLSDRFSAERPKGSFSTLEIQRTEQGDSAMYLCASSLDLRWNTEAFFGQGTRLTVV.